This T cell receptor beta chain was profiled in a study of monozygotic twins with inflammatory bowel disease. TCRdb derives one entry per CDR3 protein from the 5' RACE reads, leaving out DNA. The listing records 350,000 to 550,000 distinct CDR3 sequences. The CDR3 extends over 13 amino acids. The total RNA came straight from whole blood, and T cells were not sorted beforehand. The sample comprised blood. This receptor was identified in a human donor with ulcerative colitis or Crohn's disease, or a healthy co-twin of an affected twin (not recorded which). The chain couples TRBV12-3 or TRBV12-4 to TRBJ1-4; TCRdb proposes TRBD1, but this gene call is untestable without DNA. The CDR3 sequence: CASSSQGGEKLFF.